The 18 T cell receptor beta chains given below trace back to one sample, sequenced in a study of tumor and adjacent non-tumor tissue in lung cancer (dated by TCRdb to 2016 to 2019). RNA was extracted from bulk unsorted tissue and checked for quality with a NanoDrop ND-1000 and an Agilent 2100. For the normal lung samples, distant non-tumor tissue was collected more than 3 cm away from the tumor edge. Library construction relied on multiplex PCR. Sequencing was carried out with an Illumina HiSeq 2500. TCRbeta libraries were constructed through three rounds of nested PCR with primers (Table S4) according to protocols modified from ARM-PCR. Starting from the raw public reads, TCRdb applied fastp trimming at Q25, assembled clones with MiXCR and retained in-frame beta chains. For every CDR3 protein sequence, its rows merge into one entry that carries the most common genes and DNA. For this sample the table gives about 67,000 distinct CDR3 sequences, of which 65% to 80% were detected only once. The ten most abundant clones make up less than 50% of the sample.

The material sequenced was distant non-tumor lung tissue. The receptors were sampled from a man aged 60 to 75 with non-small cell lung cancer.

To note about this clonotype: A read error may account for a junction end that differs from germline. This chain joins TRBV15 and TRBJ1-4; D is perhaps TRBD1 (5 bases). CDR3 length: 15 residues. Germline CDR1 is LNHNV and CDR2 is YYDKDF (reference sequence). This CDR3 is CATSEEGRTNEKPFF. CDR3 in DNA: TGTGCCACCAGCGAGGAGGGGCGGACTAATGAAAAACCGTTTTTT.

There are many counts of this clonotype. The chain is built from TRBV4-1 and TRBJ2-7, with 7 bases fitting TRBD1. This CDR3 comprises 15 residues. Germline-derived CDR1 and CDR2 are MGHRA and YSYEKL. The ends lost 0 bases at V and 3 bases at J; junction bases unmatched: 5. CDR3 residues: CASSQEQGRVYEQYF. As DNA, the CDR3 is TGCGCCAGCAGCCAAGAACAGGGGAGAGTCTACGAGCAGTACTTC.

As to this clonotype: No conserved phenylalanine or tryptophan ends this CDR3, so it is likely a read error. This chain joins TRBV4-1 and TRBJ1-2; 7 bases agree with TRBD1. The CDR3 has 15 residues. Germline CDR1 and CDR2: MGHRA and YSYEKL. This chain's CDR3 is CASGHLLGQGGGYTV. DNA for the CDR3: TGCGCGAGCGGCCACCTCCTCGGGCAGGGGGGCGGCTACACCGTC.

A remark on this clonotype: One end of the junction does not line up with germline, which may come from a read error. CDR3 sequence: CASRRTGMYTDTQNF. In nucleotides, the CDR3 is TGTGCCAGCAGGCGGACAGGGATGTACACAGATACGCAGAATTTT. V is TRBV6-6 and J is TRBJ2-3; 8 bases line up with TRBD1. This CDR3 has 15 residues. Germline V gives CDR1 MNHNY, CDR2 SVGAGI (reference sequence).

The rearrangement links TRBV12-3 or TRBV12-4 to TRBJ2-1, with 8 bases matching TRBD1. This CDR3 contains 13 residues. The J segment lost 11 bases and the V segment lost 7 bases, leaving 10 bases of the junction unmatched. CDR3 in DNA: TGTGCCAGCAACCCTGGACAGGGCGGCAAGCAGTTCTTC. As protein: CASNPGQGGKQFF.

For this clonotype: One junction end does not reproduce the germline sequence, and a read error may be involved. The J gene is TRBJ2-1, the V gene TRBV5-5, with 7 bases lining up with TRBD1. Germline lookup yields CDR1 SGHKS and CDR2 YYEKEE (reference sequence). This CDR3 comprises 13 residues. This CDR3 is CVSSLTGQGPEFF. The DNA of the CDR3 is TGTGTCAGCAGCCTGACAGGGCAGGGCCCGGAATTCTTC.

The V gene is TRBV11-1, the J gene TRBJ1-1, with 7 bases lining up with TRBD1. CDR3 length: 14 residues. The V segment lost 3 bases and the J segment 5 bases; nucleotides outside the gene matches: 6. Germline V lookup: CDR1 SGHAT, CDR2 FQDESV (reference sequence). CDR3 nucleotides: TGTGCCAGCAGCTTGACAGGGATTAGGACTGAAGCTTTCTTT. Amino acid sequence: CASSLTGIRTEAFF.

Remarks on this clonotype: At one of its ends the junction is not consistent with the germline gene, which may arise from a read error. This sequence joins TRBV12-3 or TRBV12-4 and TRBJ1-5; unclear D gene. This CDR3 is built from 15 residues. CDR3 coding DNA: TGTGCCGGCAGTCCGGACGGCATTAGCAATCAGCCCCAACATTTT. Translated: CAGSPDGISNQPQHF.

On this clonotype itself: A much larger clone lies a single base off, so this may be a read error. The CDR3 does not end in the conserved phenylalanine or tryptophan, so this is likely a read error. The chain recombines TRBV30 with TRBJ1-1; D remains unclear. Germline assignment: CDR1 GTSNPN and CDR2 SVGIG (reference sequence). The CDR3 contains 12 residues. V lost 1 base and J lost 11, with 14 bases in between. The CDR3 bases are TGTGCCTGGAGTGAAATATCGAGTGTTGCTTTCTCT. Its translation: CAWSEISSVAFS.

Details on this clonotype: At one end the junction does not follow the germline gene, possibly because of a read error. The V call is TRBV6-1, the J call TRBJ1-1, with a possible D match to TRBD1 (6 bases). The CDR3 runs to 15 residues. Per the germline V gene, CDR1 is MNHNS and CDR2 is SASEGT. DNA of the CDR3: TGTGCTAGCGCCGAGGACCGCGGTAGGGACACTGGAGCTTTCTTT. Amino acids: CASAEDRGRDTGAFF.

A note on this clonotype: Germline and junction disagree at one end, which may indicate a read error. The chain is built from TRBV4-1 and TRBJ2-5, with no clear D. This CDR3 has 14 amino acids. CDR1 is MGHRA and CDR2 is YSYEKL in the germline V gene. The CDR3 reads CARSQDLGVGTQYF. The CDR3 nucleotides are TGCGCCAGGAGCCAAGATCTGGGTGTAGGGACCCAGTACTTC.

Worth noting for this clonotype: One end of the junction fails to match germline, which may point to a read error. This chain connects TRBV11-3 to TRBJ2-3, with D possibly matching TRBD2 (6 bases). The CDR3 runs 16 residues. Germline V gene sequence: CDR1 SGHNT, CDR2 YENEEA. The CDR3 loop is CASNLGGASSTDTLYF. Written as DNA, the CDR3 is TGTGCCAGCAACTTGGGGGGTGCTTCTAGCACAGATACGCTGTATTTT.

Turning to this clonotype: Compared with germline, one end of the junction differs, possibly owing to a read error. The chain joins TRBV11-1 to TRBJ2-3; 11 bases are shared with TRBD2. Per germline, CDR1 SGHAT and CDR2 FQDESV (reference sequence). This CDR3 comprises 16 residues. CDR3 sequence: CPSSLTSGASTDTQYF. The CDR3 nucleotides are TGCCCCAGTAGCTTGACTAGCGGGGCCAGCACAGATACGCAGTATTTT.

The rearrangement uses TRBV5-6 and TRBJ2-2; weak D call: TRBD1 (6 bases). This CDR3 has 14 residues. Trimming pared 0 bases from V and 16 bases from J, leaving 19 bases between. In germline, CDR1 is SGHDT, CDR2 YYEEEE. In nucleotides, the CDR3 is TGTGCCAGCAGCTTGGGGTGGGGGCCCGGGGAGTCGTTTTTT. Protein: CASSLGWGPGESFF.

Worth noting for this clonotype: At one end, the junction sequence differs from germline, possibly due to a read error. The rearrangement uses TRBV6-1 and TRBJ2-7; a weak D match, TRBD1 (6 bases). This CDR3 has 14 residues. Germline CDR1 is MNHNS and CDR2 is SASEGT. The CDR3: CASSGAGAPYKQYF. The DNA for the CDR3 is TGTGCCAGCAGTGGAGCAGGGGCCCCCTACAAGCAGTACTTC.

The DNA of the CDR3 is TGCGCCAGCAGCCAACTACGGCATCAAATCTACTTC. Amino acid sequence: CASSQLRHQIYF. The chain combines TRBV4-1 with TRBJ2-5, with D unresolved. V was pared by 2 bases and J by 14 bases, with 15 bases between. The germline V gene encodes CDR1 MGHRA and CDR2 YSYEKL. The length of the CDR3 is 12 residues.

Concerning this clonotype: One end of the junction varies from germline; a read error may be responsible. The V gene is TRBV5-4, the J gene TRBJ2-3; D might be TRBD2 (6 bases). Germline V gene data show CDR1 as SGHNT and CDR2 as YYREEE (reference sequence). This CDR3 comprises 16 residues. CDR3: CARSSIDREPGDTHYF. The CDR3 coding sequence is TGTGCCAGGAGCTCTATCGACCGGGAGCCGGGAGATACGCACTATTTT.

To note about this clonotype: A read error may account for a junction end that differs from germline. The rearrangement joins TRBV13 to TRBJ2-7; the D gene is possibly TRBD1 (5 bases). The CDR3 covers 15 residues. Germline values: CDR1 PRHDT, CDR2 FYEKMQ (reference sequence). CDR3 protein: CASSTWAGSSYEHYF. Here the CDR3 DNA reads TGTGCCAGCAGCACCTGGGCAGGGTCCTCCTACGAGCACTACTTC.